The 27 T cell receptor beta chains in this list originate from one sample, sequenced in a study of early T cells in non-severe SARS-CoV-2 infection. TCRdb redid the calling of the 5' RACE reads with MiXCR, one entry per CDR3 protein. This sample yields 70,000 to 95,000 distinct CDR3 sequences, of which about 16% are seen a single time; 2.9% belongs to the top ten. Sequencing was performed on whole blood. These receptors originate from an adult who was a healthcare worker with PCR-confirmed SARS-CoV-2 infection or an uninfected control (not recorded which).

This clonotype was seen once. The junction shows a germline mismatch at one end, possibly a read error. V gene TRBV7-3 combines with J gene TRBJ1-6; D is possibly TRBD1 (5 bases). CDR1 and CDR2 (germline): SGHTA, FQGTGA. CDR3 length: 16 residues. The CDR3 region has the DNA TGTGCCAGCAGCTTTCAGGGCCCTCCATATAAATCACCCCTCCACTTT. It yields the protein CASSFQGPPYKSPLHF.

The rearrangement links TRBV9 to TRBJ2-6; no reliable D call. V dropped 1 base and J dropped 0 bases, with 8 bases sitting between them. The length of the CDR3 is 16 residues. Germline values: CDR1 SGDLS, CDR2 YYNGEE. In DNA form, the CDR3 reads TGTGCCAGCAGCGTATATAGTAACTCTGGGGCCAACGTCCTGACTTTC. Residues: CASSVYSNSGANVLTF.

CDR3 loop: CAWSPLGGPATNEKLFF. The DNA for the CDR3 is TGTGCCTGGAGTCCGCTAGGGGGGCCTGCAACTAATGAAAAACTGTTTTTT. This chain links TRBV30 with TRBJ1-4; the D gene is possibly TRBD1 (6 bases). The CDR3 is 17 amino acids. The V end was cut by 2 bases, the J end by 0 bases, with 16 bases between. Germline V gene data show CDR1 as GTSNPN and CDR2 as SVGIG (reference sequence).

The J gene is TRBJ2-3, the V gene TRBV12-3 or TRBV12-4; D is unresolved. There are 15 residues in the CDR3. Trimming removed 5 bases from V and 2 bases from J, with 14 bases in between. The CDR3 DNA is TGTGCCAGCAGTCGCGCGACGGATTTCACAGATACGCAGTATTTT. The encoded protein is CASSRATDFTDTQYF.

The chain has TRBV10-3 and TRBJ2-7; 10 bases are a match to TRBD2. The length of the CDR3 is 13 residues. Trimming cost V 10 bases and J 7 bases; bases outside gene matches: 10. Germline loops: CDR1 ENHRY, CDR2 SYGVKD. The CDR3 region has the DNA TGTGCCACTATAGAACTAGCGGGACTGGAGCAGTACTTC. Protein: CATIELAGLEQYF.

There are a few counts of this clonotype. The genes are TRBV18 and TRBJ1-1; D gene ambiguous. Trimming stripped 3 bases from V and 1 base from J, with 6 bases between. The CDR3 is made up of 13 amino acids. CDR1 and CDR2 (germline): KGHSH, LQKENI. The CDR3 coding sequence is TGTGCCAGCTCACCGGGAACGAACACTGAAGCTTTCTTT. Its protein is CASSPGTNTEAFF.

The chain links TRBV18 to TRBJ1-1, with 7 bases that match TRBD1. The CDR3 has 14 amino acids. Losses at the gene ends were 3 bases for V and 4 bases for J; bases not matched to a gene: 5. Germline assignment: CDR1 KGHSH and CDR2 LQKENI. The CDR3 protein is CASSPHAGGTEAFF. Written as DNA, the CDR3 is TGTGCCAGCTCACCTCATGCAGGGGGCACTGAAGCTTTCTTT.

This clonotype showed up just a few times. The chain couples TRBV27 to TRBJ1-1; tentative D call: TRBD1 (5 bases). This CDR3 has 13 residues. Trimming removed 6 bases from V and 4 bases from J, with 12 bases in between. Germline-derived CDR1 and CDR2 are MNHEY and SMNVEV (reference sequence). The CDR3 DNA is TGTGCCAGCAGACACCCGGGGGGCACTGAAGCTTTCTTT. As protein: CASRHPGGTEAFF.

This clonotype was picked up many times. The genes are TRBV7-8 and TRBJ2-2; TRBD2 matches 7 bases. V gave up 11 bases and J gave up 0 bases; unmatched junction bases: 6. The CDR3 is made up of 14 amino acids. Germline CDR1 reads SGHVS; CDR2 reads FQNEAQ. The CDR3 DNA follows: TGTGCCGGCGATGGGGGGGCGAACACCGGGGAGCTGTTTTTT. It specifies CAGDGGANTGELFF.

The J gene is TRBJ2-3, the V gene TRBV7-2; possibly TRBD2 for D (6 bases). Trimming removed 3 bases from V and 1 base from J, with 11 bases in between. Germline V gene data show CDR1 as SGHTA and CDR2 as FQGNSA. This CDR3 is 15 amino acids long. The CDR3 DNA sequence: TGTGCCAGCAGCTTCGGGGGAGTCGGCACAGATACGCAGTATTTT. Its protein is CASSFGGVGTDTQYF.

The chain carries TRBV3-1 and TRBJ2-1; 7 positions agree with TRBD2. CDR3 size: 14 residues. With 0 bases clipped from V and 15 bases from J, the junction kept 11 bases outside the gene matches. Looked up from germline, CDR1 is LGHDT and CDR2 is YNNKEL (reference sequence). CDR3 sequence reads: CASSQDPQSASGFF. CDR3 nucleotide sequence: TGTGCCAGCAGCCAAGATCCTCAGTCGGCTAGCGGGTTCTTC.

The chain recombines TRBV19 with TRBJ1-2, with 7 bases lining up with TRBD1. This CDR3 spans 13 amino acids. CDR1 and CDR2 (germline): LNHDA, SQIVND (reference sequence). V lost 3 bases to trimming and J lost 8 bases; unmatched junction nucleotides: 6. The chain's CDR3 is CASSMEGAQGYTF. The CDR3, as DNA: TGTGCCAGTAGTATGGAGGGGGCGCAGGGCTACACCTTC.

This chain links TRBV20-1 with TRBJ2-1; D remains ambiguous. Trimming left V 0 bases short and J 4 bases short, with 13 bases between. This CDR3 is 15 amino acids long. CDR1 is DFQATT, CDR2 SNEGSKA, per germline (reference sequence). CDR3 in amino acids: CSARDLLQPYNEQFF. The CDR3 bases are TGCAGTGCTAGAGATTTGCTACAACCTTACAATGAGCAGTTCTTC.

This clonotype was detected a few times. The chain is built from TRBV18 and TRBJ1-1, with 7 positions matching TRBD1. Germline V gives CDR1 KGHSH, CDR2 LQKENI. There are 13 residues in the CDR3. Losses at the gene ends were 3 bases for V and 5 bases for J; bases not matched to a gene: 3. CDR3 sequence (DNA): TGTGCCAGCTCACCCCAGGGGGGGACTGAAGCTTTCTTT. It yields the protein CASSPQGGTEAFF.

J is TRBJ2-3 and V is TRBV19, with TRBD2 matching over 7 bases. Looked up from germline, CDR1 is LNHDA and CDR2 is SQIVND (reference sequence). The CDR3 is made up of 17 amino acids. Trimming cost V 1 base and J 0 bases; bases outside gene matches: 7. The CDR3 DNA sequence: TGTGCCAGTAGTATAGGAGCTAGCGGAACTAGCACAGATACGCAGTATTTT. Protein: CASSIGASGTSTDTQYF.

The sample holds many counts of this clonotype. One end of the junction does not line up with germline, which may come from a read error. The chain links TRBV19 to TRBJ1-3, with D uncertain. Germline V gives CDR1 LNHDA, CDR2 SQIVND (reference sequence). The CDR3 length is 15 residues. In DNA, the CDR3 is TGTGCCAGTAGTCTCTACATGAATTATGGAGACACCATATATTTT. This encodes CASSLYMNYGDTIYF. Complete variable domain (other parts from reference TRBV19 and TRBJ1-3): DGGITQSPKYLFRKEGQNVTLSCEQNLNHDAMYWYRQDPGQGLRLIYYSQIVNDFQKGDIAEGYSVSREKKESFPLTVTSAQKNPTAFYLCASSLYMNYGDTIYFGEGSWLTVV.

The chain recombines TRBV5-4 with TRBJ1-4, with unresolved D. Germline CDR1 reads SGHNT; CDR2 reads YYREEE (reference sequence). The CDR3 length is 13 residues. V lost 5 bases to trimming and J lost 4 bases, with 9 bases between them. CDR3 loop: CASRAGFNEKLFF. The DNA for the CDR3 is TGTGCCAGCAGGGCGGGGTTTAATGAAAAACTGTTTTTT.

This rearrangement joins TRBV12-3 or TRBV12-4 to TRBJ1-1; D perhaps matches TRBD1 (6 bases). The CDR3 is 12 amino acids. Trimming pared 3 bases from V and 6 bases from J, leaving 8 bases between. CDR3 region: CASSLDRPEAFF. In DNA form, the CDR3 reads TGTGCCAGCAGTTTGGACAGACCTGAAGCTTTCTTT.

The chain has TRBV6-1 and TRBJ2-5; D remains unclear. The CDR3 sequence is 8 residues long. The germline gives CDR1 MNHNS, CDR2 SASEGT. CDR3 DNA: TGTGCTCTAGAGCCCCTGTACTTC. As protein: CALEPLYF.

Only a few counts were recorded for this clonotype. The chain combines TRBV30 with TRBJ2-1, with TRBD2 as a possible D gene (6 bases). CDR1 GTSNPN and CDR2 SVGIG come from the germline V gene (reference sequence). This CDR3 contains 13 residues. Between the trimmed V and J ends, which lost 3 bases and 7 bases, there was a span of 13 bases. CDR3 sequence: CAWRGDFTNEQFF. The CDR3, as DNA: TGTGCCTGGAGGGGGGACTTCACTAATGAGCAGTTCTTC.

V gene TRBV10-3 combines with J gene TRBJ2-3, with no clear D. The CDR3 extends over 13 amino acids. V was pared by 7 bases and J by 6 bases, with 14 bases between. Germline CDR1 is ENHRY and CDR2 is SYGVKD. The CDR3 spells CAITLTGGDTQYF. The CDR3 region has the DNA TGTGCCATCACCCTGACTGGTGGGGATACGCAGTATTTT.

This chain's CDR3 is CASSLVEAGVSTDTQYF. The CDR3 region has the DNA TGTGCCAGCAGCTTAGTTGAAGCGGGAGTAAGTACAGATACGCAGTATTTT. The chain is built from TRBV7-9 and TRBJ2-3; 8 bases are a match to TRBD2. Germline loops: CDR1 SEHNR, CDR2 FQNEAQ (reference sequence). Unmatched junction bases numbered 9, after V lost 1 base and J lost 3 bases. The CDR3 covers 17 residues.

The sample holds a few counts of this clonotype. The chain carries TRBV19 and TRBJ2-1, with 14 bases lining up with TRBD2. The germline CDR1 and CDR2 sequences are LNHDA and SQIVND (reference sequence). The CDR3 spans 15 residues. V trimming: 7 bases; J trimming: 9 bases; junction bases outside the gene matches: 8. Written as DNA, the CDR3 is TGTGCCAGTAACCCAGGGACTAGCGGGAGCGGTGAGCAGTTCTTC. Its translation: CASNPGTSGSGEQFF.

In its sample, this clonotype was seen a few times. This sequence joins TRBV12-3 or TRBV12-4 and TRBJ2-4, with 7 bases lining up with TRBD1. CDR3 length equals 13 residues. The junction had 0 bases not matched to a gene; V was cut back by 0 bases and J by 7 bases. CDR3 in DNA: TGTGCCAGCAGTTTAGCGACAGGGAACATTCAGTACTTC. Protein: CASSLATGNIQYF.

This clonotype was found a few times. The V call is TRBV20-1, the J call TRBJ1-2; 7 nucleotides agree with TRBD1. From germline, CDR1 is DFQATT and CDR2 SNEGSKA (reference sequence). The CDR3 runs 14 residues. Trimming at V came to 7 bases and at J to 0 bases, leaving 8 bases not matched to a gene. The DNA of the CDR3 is TGCAGTGTTTTAGCAGGGGGATCTAACTATGGCTACACCTTC. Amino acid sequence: CSVLAGGSNYGYTF.

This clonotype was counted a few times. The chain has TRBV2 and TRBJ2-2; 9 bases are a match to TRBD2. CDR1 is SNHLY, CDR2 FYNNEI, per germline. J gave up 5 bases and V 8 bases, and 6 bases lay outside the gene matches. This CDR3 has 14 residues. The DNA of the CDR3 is TGTGCCAGCGGGGAGCGGGGGGAGACCGGGGAGCTGTTTTTT. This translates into CASGERGETGELFF. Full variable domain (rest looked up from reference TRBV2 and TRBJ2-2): EPEVTQTPSHQVTQMGQEVILRCVPISNHLYFYWYRQILGQKVEFLVSFYNNEISEKSEIFDDQFSVERPDGSNFTLKIRSTKLEDSAMYFCASGERGETGELFFGEGSRLTVL.

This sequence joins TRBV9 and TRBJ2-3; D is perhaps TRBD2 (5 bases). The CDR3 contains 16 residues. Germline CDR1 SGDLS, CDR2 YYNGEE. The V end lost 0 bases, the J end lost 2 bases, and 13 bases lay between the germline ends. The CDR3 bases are TGTGCCAGCAGCGTAGGGAAGAGGGCTAACACAGATACGCAGTATTTT. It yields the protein CASSVGKRANTDTQYF.